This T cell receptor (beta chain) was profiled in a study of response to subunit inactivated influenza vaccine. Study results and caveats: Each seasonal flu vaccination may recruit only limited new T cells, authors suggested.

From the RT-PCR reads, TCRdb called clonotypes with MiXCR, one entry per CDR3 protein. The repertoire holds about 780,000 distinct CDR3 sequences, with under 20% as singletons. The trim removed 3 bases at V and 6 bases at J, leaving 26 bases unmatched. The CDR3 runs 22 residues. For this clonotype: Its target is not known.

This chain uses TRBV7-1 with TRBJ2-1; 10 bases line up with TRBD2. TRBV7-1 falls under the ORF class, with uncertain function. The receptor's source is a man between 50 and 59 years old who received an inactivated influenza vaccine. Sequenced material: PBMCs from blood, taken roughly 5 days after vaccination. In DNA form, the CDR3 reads TGTGCCAGCAGCTCCTCAAGGGGTAGGCTAGCGGGAGTCCGGATAACGTTCAATGAGCAGTTCTTC. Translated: CASSSSRGRLAGVRITFNEQFF.